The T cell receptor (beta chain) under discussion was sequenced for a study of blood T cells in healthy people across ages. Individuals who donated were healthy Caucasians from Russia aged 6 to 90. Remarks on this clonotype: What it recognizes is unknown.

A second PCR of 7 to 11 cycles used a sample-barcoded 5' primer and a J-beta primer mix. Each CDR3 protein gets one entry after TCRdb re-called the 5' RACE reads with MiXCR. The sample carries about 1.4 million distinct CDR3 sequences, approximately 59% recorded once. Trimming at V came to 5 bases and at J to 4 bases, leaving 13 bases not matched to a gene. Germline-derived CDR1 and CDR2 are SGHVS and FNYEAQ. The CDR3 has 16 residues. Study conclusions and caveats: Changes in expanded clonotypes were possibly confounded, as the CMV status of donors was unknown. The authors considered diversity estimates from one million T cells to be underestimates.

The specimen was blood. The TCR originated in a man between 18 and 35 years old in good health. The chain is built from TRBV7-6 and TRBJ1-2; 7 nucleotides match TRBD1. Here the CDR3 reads CASSAGVTGNPYGYTF. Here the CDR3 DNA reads TGTGCCAGCAGCGCCGGGGTGACAGGGAACCCCTATGGCTACACCTTC.